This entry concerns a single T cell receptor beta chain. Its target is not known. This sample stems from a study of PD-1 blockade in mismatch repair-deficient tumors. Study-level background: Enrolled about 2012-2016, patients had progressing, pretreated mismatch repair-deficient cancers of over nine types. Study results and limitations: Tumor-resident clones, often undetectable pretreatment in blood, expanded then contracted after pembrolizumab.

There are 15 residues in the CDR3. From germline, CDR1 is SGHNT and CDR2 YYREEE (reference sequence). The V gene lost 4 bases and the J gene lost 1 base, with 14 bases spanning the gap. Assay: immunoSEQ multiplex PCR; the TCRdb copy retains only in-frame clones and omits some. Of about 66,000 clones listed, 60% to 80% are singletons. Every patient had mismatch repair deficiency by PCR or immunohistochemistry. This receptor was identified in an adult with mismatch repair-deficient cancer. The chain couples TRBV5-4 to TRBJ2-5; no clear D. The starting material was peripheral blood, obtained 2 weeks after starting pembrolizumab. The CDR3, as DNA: TGTGCCAGCAGCCATGATTCAGCGCTCCAAGAGACCCAGTACTTC. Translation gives CASSHDSALQETQYF.